The sequence of this T cell receptor (beta chain) was determined in a study of T-cell reconstitution after alpha-beta-depleted transplantation in children. The J segment lost 2 bases and the V segment lost 9 bases, leaving 12 bases of the junction unmatched. This CDR3 comprises 19 residues. Germline CDR1 is KGHDR and CDR2 is SFDVKD. This clonotype was observed a handful of times. A TCRbeta library incorporating unique molecular identifiers was prepared. TCRdb fed the PCR reads into MiXCR, producing one record per CDR3 protein. The sample holds 130,000 or so distinct CDR3 sequences; 9.7% are singletons and the top ten take 24%.

The chain uses TRBV24-1 and TRBJ2-1; 16 nucleotides agree with TRBD2. Sequences were derived from PBMCs, mostly from graft donor cells, sampled 180 days after TCRalphabeta/CD19-depleted stem cell transplant. The sequence was obtained from a girl less than two years old who had a stem cell transplant for combined immunodeficiency, so the T cells may come from the graft donor. CDR3 in DNA: TGTGCCACCCGAGGGCAGGGGACTAGCGGGAGGGCCACCTACAATGAGCAGTTCTTC. Encoded protein: CATRGQGTSGRATYNEQFF.